These 23 T cell receptor beta chains came from one sample sequenced in a study of CD8+ T cells in alopecia areata. CD4, CD8alpha, NKG2D, NKG2ACE and other markers were used to sort pooled cutaneous lymph node cells. Sequencing used cDNA as its template, made by extracting RNA and reverse transcribing it. Produced via immunoSEQ multiplex PCR; TCRdb's table is partial and in-frame only. The sample includes about 270,000 clones, none of them occurring once. The sequenced material came from CD4+ T cells sorted from a lymph node. Receptors were obtained from a C3H/HeJ mouse with alopecia areata. Mouse MHC haplotype: H2-k.

A note on this clone: Gene names are the mouse ones. Coverage ceases 4 residues before the CDR3 finishes, and the germline J gene fills in the end. This sequence joins TRBV13-1 and TRBJ2-7, with D possibly TRBD1 on 6 matching bases. The CDR3 is 14 amino acids. Deletions cut 5 bases from V and 3 bases from J, with 15 bases between. Per germline, CDR1 NSHNY and CDR2 SYGAGN. The CDR3 spells CASSGAGTIYEQYF. The sequenced part of the CDR3 DNA is TGTGCCAGCAGCGGAGCCGGGACAATCTAT.

This clone was detected ten times or more. Genes and germline come from the mouse. The CDR3 end lies 4 residues beyond the end of the read and is filled in from the germline J gene. V usage is TRBV17 and J usage is TRBJ2-3; possibly TRBD1 for D (6 bases). Germline V gives CDR1 MNHDT, CDR2 YYDKIL. V gave up 6 bases and J gave up 1 base, with 14 bases separating them. The CDR3 consists of 15 residues. CDR3 sequence reads: CASRTDRRGAETLYF. The sequenced part of the CDR3 DNA is TGTGCTAGCAGAACAGACAGGAGAGGTGCAGAA.

About this clone itself: Genes and germline come from the mouse. The CDR3 extends 4 residues past the end of the read, so its final part is completed from the germline J gene. The chain joins TRBV5 to TRBJ2-3, with 9 positions matching TRBD1. Germline CDR1 reads LGHNA; CDR2 reads YNLKQL (reference sequence). The V segment lost 1 base and the J segment 2 bases; nucleotides outside the gene matches: 4. This CDR3 has 16 amino acids. The CDR3 protein is CASSQGGQGYAETLYF. Partial CDR3 DNA: TGTGCCAGCAGCCAAGGGGGACAGGGTTATGCAGAA.

This clone was found a few times. Gene names and germline refer to mouse. The read finishes 4 residues shy of the CDR3 end, and the germline J gene is used to complete it. Other nucleotide sequences in the sample specify the same CDR3. The chain carries TRBV13-3 and TRBJ2-2; perhaps TRBD1 as D (6 bases). The CDR3 totals 14 residues. V shed 2 bases and J shed 4 bases, with 9 bases lying between them. CDR1 and CDR2 (germline): NNHDY, SYVADS. The CDR3 bases that were read are TGTGCCAGCAGTGACAGGGGAGGCACCGGG. Encoded protein: CASSDRGGTG. The whole CDR3 protein is CASSDRGGTGQLYF.

A few counts support this clone. The gene symbols are mouse symbols. Read coverage stops 4 residues before the CDR3 terminus; the germline J gene supplies the remainder. The rearrangement links TRBV19 to TRBJ1-1, with 7 bases lining up with TRBD1. The germline CDR1 and CDR2 sequences are FNHDT and SITEND (reference sequence). The CDR3 contains 12 residues. CDR3 DNA (partial): TGTGCCAGCAGTCGAGACAGGGCA. This sequence encodes CASSRDRA. The entire CDR3 is CASSRDRAEVFF.

Turning to this clone: Gene names refer to mouse genes. Read coverage stops 3 residues before the CDR3 terminus; the germline J gene supplies the remainder. The V gene is TRBV1, the J gene TRBJ1-6; D not resolved. TRBJ1-6 is noted as an ORF with a role that remains uncertain. V lost 0 bases to trimming and J lost 5 bases, with 8 bases between them. The CDR3 length is 15 residues. Germline V gene data show CDR1 as NSQYPW and CDR2 as LRSPGD (reference sequence). CDR3: CTCSADSRNNSPLYF. The DNA read from the CDR3 is TGCACCTGCAGTGCAGACTCCAGAAATAATTCGCCC.

This clone appeared a few times. The listed genes are named as in mouse. The read gets to within 4 residues of the CDR3 end, and the germline J gene fills in the rest. Distinct nucleotide sequences in the sample also encode this CDR3. V gene TRBV1 combines with J gene TRBJ2-7; 7 nucleotides agree with TRBD1. The CDR3 extends over 13 amino acids. Germline V gene lookup returns CDR1 NSQYPW and CDR2 LRSPGD (reference sequence). CDR3 DNA (partial): TGCACCTGCAGTGCTGGGGACAGATAT. This codes for CTCSAGDRY. The CDR3 reads in full as CTCSAGDRYEQYF.

This clone came up many times. Gene names denote mouse genes. With the read ending 4 residues before the CDR3 end, the germline J gene is used to fill in that end. The same CDR3 also results from other DNA sequences found in this sample. J is TRBJ2-3 and V is TRBV13-1; 8 bases are a match to TRBD1. CDR3 size: 13 residues. Trimming took 3 bases from V and 3 from J; bases not matched to a gene: 0. In germline, CDR1 is NSHNY, CDR2 SYGAGN. The CDR3 region is CASSGQGAETLYF. The covered CDR3 bases are TGTGCCAGCAGTGGACAGGGGGCAGAA.

The sample holds a few counts of this clone. The gene names given are mouse names. The read stops 4 residues short of the end of the CDR3; the missing end is completed from the germline J gene. The V and J genes are TRBV13-2 and TRBJ2-1; 8 bases are a match to TRBD2. With V trimmed by 0 bases and J by 2 bases, 4 bases remained unmatched. The CDR3 length is 16 residues. Germline V gene data show CDR1 as NNHNN and CDR2 as SYGAGS (reference sequence). The CDR3 loop is CASGDAATGDYAEQFF. The DNA read from the CDR3 is TGTGCCAGCGGTGATGCAGCGACTGGGGACTATGCT.

This clone was seen more than once but under ten times. The gene symbols are mouse symbols. The missing CDR3 end, 4 residues past where the read stops, is filled in from the germline J gene. V usage is TRBV13-3 and J usage is TRBJ2-2; 7 positions agree with TRBD1. The CDR3 is made up of 13 amino acids. V lost 5 bases to trimming and J lost 6 bases; unmatched junction nucleotides: 4. CDR1 NNHDY and CDR2 SYVADS come from the germline V gene. The CDR3 bases that were read are TGTGCCAGCAGGGACAGGTTGGCCGGG. The encoded protein is CASRDRLAG. Given in full, the CDR3 is CASRDRLAGQLYF.

About this clone: Germline and genes: mouse. The read terminates 4 residues before the CDR3 end, so the remaining end is supplied by the germline J gene. Other DNA variants within this sample encode the same CDR3. The rearrangement uses TRBV31 and TRBJ1-2; no clear D gene. V was trimmed by 1 base and J by 0 bases, leaving 6 bases between them. CDR1 and CDR2 (germline): GKSSPN, SITVG. The CDR3 is 13 amino acids. The CDR3 is CAWSRQANSDYTF. The CDR3 DNA, read in part, is TGTGCCTGGAGTCGACAAGCAAACTCC.

A few counts support this clone. Mouse germline and gene names are used. The read gets to within 4 residues of the CDR3 end, and the germline J gene fills in the rest. The chain has TRBV5 and TRBJ1-2; 10 positions match TRBD1. The CDR3 has 14 amino acids. Germline CDR1 and CDR2: LGHNA and YNLKQL (reference sequence). CDR3 bases read: TGTGCCAGCAGCCAAGAGACAGGGGGCCCC. Its translation is CASSQETGGP. The full CDR3 sequence reads CASSQETGGPDYTF.

This clone was seen only a few times. Genes and germline are mouse. The sequenced fragment ends 4 residues before the CDR3 boundary, so the rest is inferred from the germline J gene. Other DNA sequences in this specimen translate into the identical CDR3. The chain couples TRBV14 to TRBJ1-1; TRBD1 might be the D (5 bases). The germline gives CDR1 SGHDT, CDR2 FRDEAV. Trimming took off 4 bases at V and 0 bases at J, with 7 bases between the two ends. This CDR3 is built from 13 residues. The part of the CDR3 DNA that was read is TGTGCCAGCAGTCGACAGACAAACACA. It encodes CASSRQTNT. Given in full, the CDR3 is CASSRQTNTEVFF.

Concerning this clone itself: Genes and germline are mouse. The read ends 4 residues early relative to the CDR3; the germline J gene fills the gap. Different DNA sequences within this sample yield the same CDR3. The chain employs TRBV13-1 and TRBJ1-1; D is perhaps TRBD1 (5 bases). There are 13 residues in the CDR3. CDR1 NSHNY and CDR2 SYGAGN come from the germline V gene. Trimming pared 4 bases from V and 0 bases from J, leaving 7 bases between. CDR3 DNA, as far as it was read: TGTGCCAGCAGTCAGGGTGCAAACACA. It codes for CASSQGANT. The CDR3 as a whole reads CASSQGANTEVFF.

This clone turned up a few times. Gene names refer to mouse genes. The DNA ends 4 residues before the CDR3 does, and the rest of the CDR3 is filled in from the germline J gene. The genes are TRBV13-2 and TRBJ2-4, with TRBD2 identical over 11 bases. Losses at the gene ends were 5 bases for V and 0 bases for J; bases not matched to a gene: 8. Germline V CDR1 and CDR2: NNHNN, SYGAGS (reference sequence). The CDR3 totals 17 residues. Incomplete CDR3 DNA: TGTGCCAGCGGCAAACTCGACTGGGGGGGGAGTCAAAAC. It specifies CASGKLDWGGSQN. The full-length CDR3 reads as CASGKLDWGGSQNTLYF.

A word on this clone: Each gene name is a mouse one. The read terminates 4 residues ahead of where the CDR3 ends, so the germline J gene completes it. This CDR3 is also generated by other DNA sequences in the sample. The V call is TRBV1, the J call TRBJ2-1, with 7 bases aligning to TRBD1. The V gene end was trimmed by 1 base and the J gene end by 6 bases; junction bases not matched to a gene: 0. Germline V gene lookup returns CDR1 NSQYPW and CDR2 LRSPGD (reference sequence). This CDR3 comprises 13 residues. The sequenced part of the CDR3 DNA is TGCACCTGCAGTGCAGGACAGGGTGCT. This sequence encodes CTCSAGQGA. The entire CDR3 protein is CTCSAGQGAEQFF.

This clone was observed a few times. Any gene name here is a mouse gene name. The read terminates 3 residues ahead of where the CDR3 ends, so the germline J gene completes it. The same CDR3 also results from other DNA sequences found in this sample. The genes are TRBV1 and TRBJ1-6, with unresolved D. TRBJ1-6 is marked as an open reading frame, function uncertain. The V end lost 3 bases, the J end lost 7 bases, and 7 bases lay between the germline ends. Per the germline V gene, CDR1 is NSQYPW and CDR2 is LRSPGD (reference sequence). The CDR3 runs 13 residues. The sequenced part of the CDR3 DNA is TGCACCTGCAGTGCCCTGGGAAATTCGCCC. It specifies CTCSALGNSP. The entire CDR3 protein is CTCSALGNSPLYF.

On this clone: Gene names are mouse gene names. The read terminates 4 residues ahead of where the CDR3 ends, so the germline J gene completes it. The same CDR3 also results from other DNA sequences found in this sample. The J gene is TRBJ2-7, the V gene TRBV13-1; D unresolved. This CDR3 region has 12 residues. CDR1 and CDR2 (germline): NSHNY, SYGAGN. CDR3 DNA (partial): TGTGCCAGCAGTGATGAGGGTTAT. Translating gives CASSDEGY. The full CDR3 reads CASSDEGYEQYF.

About this clone: Mouse gene names and germline throughout. CDR3 loop: CASSSDRGRNGDTQYF. CDR3 DNA (partial): TGTGCCAGCAGTTCCGACAGGGGGCGCAACGGAGAC. The chain uses TRBV19 and TRBJ2-5; 10 nucleotides align to TRBD1. Coverage ceases 4 residues before the CDR3 finishes, and the germline J gene fills in the end. This CDR3 is 16 amino acids long. Per germline, CDR1 FNHDT and CDR2 SITEND (reference sequence). Full variable domain (missing parts from reference TRBV19 and TRBJ2-5): GGIITQTPKFLIGQEGQKLTLKCQQNFNHDTMYWYRQDSGKGLRLIYYSITENDLQKGDLSEGYDASREKKSSFSLTVTSAQKNEMAVFLCASSSDRGRNGDTQYFGPGTRLLVL.

This clone came up many times. The gene symbols are mouse symbols. The read ends 4 residues early relative to the CDR3; the germline J gene fills the gap. The same CDR3 arises from other DNA sequences in this sample as well. This chain connects TRBV13-1 to TRBJ1-2; D not certain. CDR1 is NSHNY and CDR2 is SYGAGN in the germline V gene. The CDR3 is 13 residues long. V lost 1 base, J lost 0 bases, and 4 bases lay in between. The CDR3 bases that were read are TGTGCCAGCAGTGATCCAGCAAACTCC. Translating gives CASSDPANS. The whole CDR3 region reads CASSDPANSDYTF.

This clone has more than one count but fewer than ten. Germline and genes: mouse. The CDR3 extends 4 residues past the end of the read, so its final part is completed from the germline J gene. Additional DNA sequences in this sample encode the identical CDR3. This chain joins TRBV13-1 and TRBJ2-5, with a possible D match to TRBD1 (5 bases). V lost 0 bases, J lost 3 bases, and 8 bases lay in between. Germline V gene lookup returns CDR1 NSHNY and CDR2 SYGAGN. CDR3 size: 14 residues. This CDR3 is CASSDAGQQDTQYF. The part of the CDR3 DNA that was read is TGTGCCAGCAGTGATGCCGGACAACAAGAC.

This clone showed up just a few times. Mouse names are used for the genes. The read comes to an end 4 residues before the CDR3 does, leaving the germline J gene to fill in the end. The genes are TRBV29 and TRBJ2-1; 11 nucleotides match TRBD1. The CDR3 sequence is 13 residues long. The V gene end was trimmed by 8 bases and the J gene end by 6 bases; junction bases not matched to a gene: 3. CDR1 is MSHET, CDR2 SYDVDS, per germline. CDR3 bases read: TGTGCTAGCCGGGACAGGGGGAGTGCT. This codes for CASRDRGSA. The full CDR3 sequence reads CASRDRGSAEQFF. Full variable domain (missing parts from reference TRBV29 and TRBJ2-1): DMKVTQMPRYLIKRMGENVLLECGQDMSHETMYWYRQDPGLGLQLIYISYDVDSNSEGDIPKGYRVSRKKREHFSLILDSAKTNQTSVYFCASRDRGSAEQFFGPGTRLTVL.

This clone was seen many times. Mouse germline and gene names are used. The read terminates 4 residues before the CDR3 end, so the remaining end is supplied by the germline J gene. Other nucleotide sequences from this sample produce the same CDR3. The V call is TRBV14, the J call TRBJ2-1; 7 bases match TRBD1. The CDR3 has 13 residues. J was trimmed by 2 bases and V by 5 bases; bases with no gene match: 1. The V gene's germline CDR1 is SGHDT and CDR2 FRDEAV. CDR3: CASRQGDYAEQFF. Incomplete CDR3 DNA: TGTGCCAGCAGGCAGGGGGACTATGCT.